This T cell receptor (beta chain) was sequenced in a study of shared clonotypes between healthy human individuals. Profiled with immunoSEQ multiplex PCR; TCRdb holds only in-frame clones, not every one. Of about 1,800,000 clones listed, about 94% are singletons. Per the germline V gene, CDR1 is SNHLY and CDR2 is FYNNEI. The CDR3 has 12 residues. V lost 3 bases and J lost 2, with 5 bases in between. Study-level results: Compared with memory subsets, naive subsets generally had larger estimated richness. In the sorted subsets, rarefaction showed sequencing was incomplete despite large depth.

Regarding this clone: Its antigen is still unknown.

Naive CD8 isolation took CD45RO-negative cells positively selected for CCR7 and excluded terminally differentiated effector memory CD45RA+ cells. Sequencing used naive CD8+ T cells sorted from blood. V gene TRBV2 combines with J gene TRBJ2-7; no reliable D call. The clonotype was recovered from a young man in good health. CDR3 sequence reads: CASSDGPYEQYF. CDR3 coding DNA: TGTGCCAGCAGTGATGGCCCCTACGAGCAGTACTTC.